This T cell receptor beta chain was sequenced for a study of a mutant IDH1 vaccine in newly diagnosed glioma. The CDR3 is made up of 12 amino acids. CDR1 is LNHDA, CDR2 SQIVND, per germline (reference sequence). V lost 7 bases and J lost 7, with 14 bases in between. Sequencing was performed with immunoSEQ multiplex PCR; in TCRdb, only in-frame clones are kept and a portion is missing. The sample records around 63,000 clones, 80% to 95% being singletons. Stated time point: baseline, week 1 (first vaccination visit). Treatment given: pre-vaccination baseline after standard-of-care therapy. As concerns this clone: The antigen is unknown.

General study results and limits: Pseudoprogression seemingly bore no relation to changes in top peripheral T cell clonotypes.

The chain is built from TRBV19 and TRBJ2-7; possible D gene TRBD1, 6 bases. This receptor was identified in a man aged 50 or older with glioma. The specimen comprised PBMCs, sampled from a glioma patient treated with radiotherapy, temozolomide or both. As DNA, the CDR3 is TGTGCCAGTAACTCAGTAGGGGGAGAGCAGTACTTC. As protein: CASNSVGGEQYF.